This is a list of T cell receptor beta chains from one sample in a study of OX40 agonist ivuxolimab in advanced cancers. The protocol was immunoSEQ multiplex PCR, while the TCRdb copy is restricted to in-frame clones and leaves out a portion. This table has roughly 100,000 clones, about nine tenths appearing once. The material sequenced was CD4+ or CD8+ T cells sorted from blood, taken in a trial of the OX40 agonist ivuxolimab. These receptors came from an adult with an advanced solid tumor such as melanoma, head and neck, liver or kidney cancer. Each CDR3 is given with its conserved first and last residue. The order of the fields is D gene, V gene, clone size, CDR3 length, J gene, CDR3 DNA, CDR3 protein. A D gene is named only where the DNA matches it firmly. The size entry is marked missing in some rows and otherwise reads once, few, many or a size class.

d_call: NA; v_call: TRBV6-6; clone_size: once; cdr3_length: 11; j_call: TRBJ1-3; cdr3_nt: TGTGCCAGCAGCCGAGGAAACACCATATATTTT; cdr3_aa: CASSRGNTIYF
d_call: NA; v_call: TRBV7-2; clone_size: NA; cdr3_length: 13; j_call: TRBJ1-2; cdr3_nt: TGTGCCAGCAGCTTCGGGGTAAACTATGGCTACACCTTC; cdr3_aa: CASSFGVNYGYTF
d_call: TRBD1; v_call: TRBV5-1; clone_size: NA; cdr3_length: 15; j_call: TRBJ1-1; cdr3_nt: TGCGCCAGCAGCCTGGGACAGACCATGAACACTGAAGCTTTCTTT; cdr3_aa: CASSLGQTMNTEAFF
d_call: NA; v_call: TRBV28; clone_size: NA; cdr3_length: 14; j_call: TRBJ2-7; cdr3_nt: TGTGCCAGCACTCAGGGACGGATTAACAACGAGCAGTACTTC; cdr3_aa: CASTQGRINNEQYF
d_call: TRBD1; v_call: TRBV4-1; clone_size: once; cdr3_length: 14; j_call: TRBJ2-5; cdr3_nt: TGCGCCAGCAGCCAGGGACAGGGGGCCGAGACCCAGTACTTC; cdr3_aa: CASSQGQGAETQYF
d_call: TRBD1; v_call: TRBV30; clone_size: NA; cdr3_length: 14; j_call: TRBJ1-1; cdr3_nt: TGTGCCTGGAGTTTCCGGGACAGGAACACTGAAGCTTTCTTT; cdr3_aa: CAWSFRDRNTEAFF
d_call: NA; v_call: TRBV15; clone_size: NA; cdr3_length: 14; j_call: TRBJ2-7; cdr3_nt: TGTGCCACCAGCAGGGACTCGGGGAGCGGCGAGCAGTACTTC; cdr3_aa: CATSRDSGSGEQYF
d_call: NA; v_call: TRBV5-6; clone_size: NA; cdr3_length: 12; j_call: TRBJ2-5; cdr3_nt: TGTGCCAGCAGCCCGGGTATTGGGACCCAGTACTTC; cdr3_aa: CASSPGIGTQYF
d_call: NA; v_call: TRBV30; clone_size: NA; cdr3_length: 13; j_call: TRBJ1-1; cdr3_nt: TGTGCCTGGAGCCTTCGGGCGAACACTGAAGCTTTCTTT; cdr3_aa: CAWSLRANTEAFF
d_call: TRBD1; v_call: TRBV5-8; clone_size: NA; cdr3_length: 14; j_call: TRBJ1-6; cdr3_nt: TGTGCCAGCAGCTTCGGGACAGTGAATTCACCCCTCCACTTT; cdr3_aa: CASSFGTVNSPLHF
d_call: TRBD1; v_call: TRBV5-1; clone_size: NA; cdr3_length: 17; j_call: TRBJ2-1; cdr3_nt: TGCGCCAGCAGGGACGGACAGGGGGTGAGCTCCTACAATGAGCAGTTCTTC; cdr3_aa: CASRDGQGVSSYNEQFF
d_call: NA; v_call: TRBV6-1; clone_size: NA; cdr3_length: 14; j_call: TRBJ1-4; cdr3_nt: TGTGCCAGCAGTCGGGGCCAAGCTAATGAAAAACTGTTTTTT; cdr3_aa: CASSRGQANEKLFF
d_call: NA; v_call: TRBV6-9; clone_size: NA; cdr3_length: 15; j_call: TRBJ1-4; cdr3_nt: TGTGCCAGCAGTTCCCGAGCGGGTTATGGTGAAAAACTGTTTTTT; cdr3_aa: CASSSRAGYGEKLFF
d_call: NA; v_call: TRBV6-6; clone_size: NA; cdr3_length: 16; j_call: TRBJ1-4; cdr3_nt: TGTGCCAGCAGCCCCCCCCGGGGGCATCTTAATGAAAAACTGTTTTTT; cdr3_aa: CASSPPRGHLNEKLFF
d_call: NA; v_call: TRBV10-3; clone_size: NA; cdr3_length: 13; j_call: TRBJ2-3; cdr3_nt: TGTGCCATCGGAGCCGGGGCGGGAGATACGCAGTATTTT; cdr3_aa: CAIGAGAGDTQYF
d_call: NA; v_call: TRBV25-1; clone_size: NA; cdr3_length: 14; j_call: TRBJ1-6; cdr3_nt: TGTGCCAGCAGTGAATCCACAGGGTCCTCACCCCTCCACTTT; cdr3_aa: CASSESTGSSPLHF
d_call: TRBD2; v_call: TRBV27; clone_size: NA; cdr3_length: 16; j_call: TRBJ2-5; cdr3_nt: TGTGCCAGCAGTCTGGGGGGAGCGGGGGGCCAAGAGACCCAGTACTTC; cdr3_aa: CASSLGGAGGQETQYF
d_call: NA; v_call: TRBV9; clone_size: NA; cdr3_length: 14; j_call: TRBJ2-5; cdr3_nt: TGTGCCAGCAGCGTGGGGGGTCTTGAAGAGACCCAGTACTTC; cdr3_aa: CASSVGGLEETQYF
d_call: NA; v_call: TRBV19; clone_size: NA; cdr3_length: 11; j_call: TRBJ1-5; cdr3_nt: TGTGCCAGTAGTAGCAATCAGCCCCAGCATTTT; cdr3_aa: CASSSNQPQHF
d_call: NA; v_call: TRBV15; clone_size: NA; cdr3_length: 15; j_call: TRBJ2-1; cdr3_nt: TGTGCCACCAGCAGAGATCCTCTACAGACCAATGAGCAGTTCTTC; cdr3_aa: CATSRDPLQTNEQFF
d_call: NA; v_call: TRBV27; clone_size: NA; cdr3_length: 15; j_call: TRBJ2-3; cdr3_nt: TGTGCCAGCAGTTTAGCGCTGCCAGCCCGGGATACGCAGTATTTT; cdr3_aa: CASSLALPARDTQYF
d_call: NA; v_call: TRBV23-1; clone_size: NA; cdr3_length: 14; j_call: TRBJ2-7; cdr3_nt: TGCGCCAGCCCTGGGGGGGGGCACTCCTACGAGCAGTACTTC; cdr3_aa: CASPGGGHSYEQYF
d_call: NA; v_call: TRBV11-1; clone_size: NA; cdr3_length: 15; j_call: TRBJ1-2; cdr3_nt: TGTGCCAGCAGCTTAGGCGGCGGAACTAACTATGGCTACACCTTC; cdr3_aa: CASSLGGGTNYGYTF
d_call: NA; v_call: TRBV6-1; clone_size: NA; cdr3_length: 15; j_call: TRBJ1-4; cdr3_nt: TGTGCCAGCAGTGAAGGTACTTTCAAGAATGAAAAACTGTTTTTT; cdr3_aa: CASSEGTFKNEKLFF
d_call: TRBD1; v_call: TRBV27; clone_size: NA; cdr3_length: 15; j_call: TRBJ1-2; cdr3_nt: TGTGCCAGCAGTTTACTCCAGGGGGCGGACTATGGCTACACCTTC; cdr3_aa: CASSLLQGADYGYTF
d_call: NA; v_call: TRBV5-6; clone_size: NA; cdr3_length: 14; j_call: TRBJ2-7; cdr3_nt: TGTGCCAGCAGCTTGGCTCTGGACTCCTACGAGCAGTACTTC; cdr3_aa: CASSLALDSYEQYF
d_call: TRBD1; v_call: TRBV6-5; clone_size: NA; cdr3_length: 15; j_call: TRBJ2-2; cdr3_nt: TGTGCCAGCAGTGGCGACAGGGGAAACACCGGGGAGCTGTTTTTT; cdr3_aa: CASSGDRGNTGELFF
d_call: NA; v_call: TRBV27; clone_size: NA; cdr3_length: 19; j_call: TRBJ2-3; cdr3_nt: TGTGCCAGCAGTGGGGGGAGGTTCCGGGACCTAGTCCAGGTAGATACGCAGTATTTT; cdr3_aa: CASSGGRFRDLVQVDTQYF
d_call: NA; v_call: TRBV5-1; clone_size: NA; cdr3_length: 16; j_call: TRBJ1-2; cdr3_nt: TGCGCCAGCAGCTTGCCGCCCCTGGGGCAGGGGTCTGGCTACACCTTC; cdr3_aa: CASSLPPLGQGSGYTF
d_call: TRBD2; v_call: TRBV6-1; clone_size: NA; cdr3_length: 15; j_call: TRBJ2-5; cdr3_nt: TGTGCCAGCAGTGTCCGACCCGGGGGGGGAGAGACCCAGTACTTC; cdr3_aa: CASSVRPGGGETQYF
d_call: NA; v_call: TRBV5-6; clone_size: few; cdr3_length: 14; j_call: TRBJ2-4; cdr3_nt: TGTGCCAGCAGCTCCGCGGGACGGATAAACATTCAGTACTTC; cdr3_aa: CASSSAGRINIQYF
d_call: NA; v_call: TRBV27; clone_size: few; cdr3_length: 15; j_call: TRBJ2-7; cdr3_nt: TGTGCCAGCAGGAACTACGGGACACCGTACTACGAGCAGTACTTC; cdr3_aa: CASRNYGTPYYEQYF
d_call: NA; v_call: TRBV29-1; clone_size: few; cdr3_length: 10; j_call: TRBJ1-1; cdr3_nt: TGCAGCGTTCGGATCACTGAAGCTTTCTTT; cdr3_aa: CSVRITEAFF
d_call: NA; v_call: TRBV19; clone_size: NA; cdr3_length: 12; j_call: TRBJ1-2; cdr3_nt: TGTGCCAGTAGTATCGCCATGGGGGGGCCGACCTTC; cdr3_aa: CASSIAMGGPTF
d_call: NA; v_call: TRBV7-2; clone_size: NA; cdr3_length: 15; j_call: TRBJ2-1; cdr3_nt: TGTGCCAGCAGGCCCGCGGGGCACTCCTACAATGAGCAGTTCTTC; cdr3_aa: CASRPAGHSYNEQFF
d_call: TRBD2; v_call: TRBV11-3; clone_size: NA; cdr3_length: 16; j_call: TRBJ2-1; cdr3_nt: TGTGCCAGCAGCTCCCGAGGGACTAGCTCCTACAATGAGCAGTTCTTC; cdr3_aa: CASSSRGTSSYNEQFF